This T cell receptor beta chain was sequenced during a study of blood T cell repertoires in COVID-19. Study-level background: COVID-19 samples from acute and convalescent phases originated in the United States, Italy and Spain.

Trimming removed 5 bases from V and 1 base from J, with 20 bases in between. CDR3 size: 17 residues. Germline loops: CDR1 LNHDA, CDR2 SQIVND (reference sequence). In the original processing: Amplification with reference gene primers provided the estimates of nucleated cell counts. This table comes from immunoSEQ multiplex PCR, and its TCRdb copy is limited to in-frame clones, with some not included. V and J calls and clone size are as listed in that table; D and trimming were resolved from the DNA. The data show approximately 290,000 clones, about nine tenths seen once. The origin of this receptor is a woman in her sixties with acute or convalescent COVID-19. The specimen was peripheral blood. The chain uses TRBV19 and TRBJ1-2, with D perhaps matching TRBD1 (6 bases). Here the CDR3 reads CASSRAGARAGNYGYTF. The CDR3 DNA reads TGTGCCAGTAGTCGGGCAGGGGCCCGAGCTGGTAACTATGGCTACACCTTC.